The T cell receptor (beta chain) under discussion was sequenced for a study of blood T cell repertoires in COVID-19. The trim removed 5 bases at V and 1 base at J, leaving 5 bases unmatched. The length of the CDR3 is 15 residues. CDR1 is MNHEY and CDR2 is SVGAGI in the germline V gene. TCRdb keeps only in-frame clones here, not all; method: immunoSEQ multiplex PCR. Of over 100,000 clones listed, roughly two thirds are singletons. The V call is TRBV6-5, the J call TRBJ1-1; 9 bases align to TRBD1. This receptor was taken from a woman between 65 and 79 years old with acute or convalescent COVID-19. The sample was peripheral blood. This chain's CDR3 is CASSRTGVGNTEAFF. Here the CDR3 DNA reads TGTGCCAGCAGTCGGACAGGGGTCGGGAACACTGAAGCTTTCTTT.